The 14 T cell receptor beta chains reported below all come from one sample, sequenced in a study of cytomegalovirus exposure and HLA in healthy donors. The PCR used 60 Vbeta and 13 Jbeta primers. Method: immunoSEQ multiplex PCR; TCRdb's copy keeps in-frame clones and lacks some. The sample lists 230,000 or so clones, 92% occurring once. The sequenced sample was PBMCs. These receptors came from a girl aged 2 to 10 in good health and CMV-seronegative.

The rearrangement uses TRBV9 and TRBJ2-2, with 10 bases fitting TRBD2. With V trimmed by 4 bases and J by 4 bases, 7 bases remained unmatched. The CDR3 sequence is 16 residues long. Germline assignment: CDR1 SGDLS and CDR2 YYNGEE. CDR3 protein: CASSPLAGVPTGELFF. CDR3 in DNA: TGTGCCAGCAGCCCCCTAGCGGGGGTCCCCACCGGGGAGCTGTTTTTT.

The chain links TRBV30 to TRBJ2-1; TRBD1 agrees at 9 bases. This CDR3 contains 15 residues. V was pared by 2 bases and J by 6 bases, with 8 bases of the junction left unmatched. Per the germline V gene, CDR1 is GTSNPN and CDR2 is SVGIG (reference sequence). CDR3 loop: CAWSSGTGRFNEQFF. The CDR3 DNA follows: TGTGCCTGGAGTTCCGGGACAGGGAGATTCAATGAGCAGTTCTTC.

V and J are TRBV11-2 and TRBJ1-5, with D unclear. Germline V gene sequence: CDR1 SGHAT, CDR2 FQNNGV. Deletions cut 0 bases from V and 6 bases from J, with 15 bases between. CDR3 length equals 16 residues. The CDR3 nucleotides read TGTGCCAGCAGCTTAGACAACCAAGCAGGAGGTCAGCCCCAGCATTTT. Its translation: CASSLDNQAGGQPQHF.

The CDR3 spells CASSLEPLAGGPGAKNIQYF. For the CDR3, the DNA is TGCGCCAGCAGCTTGGAGCCGCTAGCGGGAGGGCCCGGGGCCAAAAACATTCAGTACTTC. This chain uses TRBV5-1 with TRBJ2-4, with 12 nucleotides matching TRBD2. In germline, CDR1 is SGHRS, CDR2 YFSETQ. The CDR3 is 20 amino acids. Trimming took 0 bases from V and 1 from J; bases not matched to a gene: 11.

This clone was detected once. The chain links TRBV6-5 to TRBJ2-7, with D maybe TRBD1 (6 bases). From germline, CDR1 is MNHEY and CDR2 SVGAGI. The CDR3 runs 14 residues. The ends were cut back, 8 bases at V and 0 bases at J, with 14 bases in the middle. CDR3 DNA sequence: TGTGCCAGCGGAGGACAGCAGAGCTCCTACGAGCAGTACTTC. Encoded protein: CASGGQQSSYEQYF.

The chain has TRBV5-1 and TRBJ1-5, with 9 bases that match TRBD1. Germline CDR1 and CDR2: SGHRS and YFSETQ. This CDR3 comprises 14 residues. V shed 4 bases, J shed 7 bases, and the junction held 6 bases outside the gene matches. This CDR3 reads CASSARQGEQPQHF. The CDR3 nucleotides read TGCGCCAGCAGCGCTAGACAGGGGGAACAGCCCCAGCATTTT.

This chain uses TRBV5-1 with TRBJ2-2; 8 nucleotides line up with TRBD1. CDR1 is SGHRS, CDR2 YFSETQ, per germline. The CDR3 sequence is 18 residues long. V trimming: 3 bases; J trimming: 2 bases; junction bases outside the gene matches: 12. The CDR3 region has the DNA TGCGCCAGCAGCTACCACGAAACCGGGACAGGTAACACCGGGGAGCTGTTTTTT. This translates into CASSYHETGTGNTGELFF.

This rearrangement joins TRBV5-1 to TRBJ2-7, with TRBD2 identical over 9 bases. Germline V gene data show CDR1 as SGHRS and CDR2 as YFSETQ. This CDR3 spans 15 amino acids. The V gene end was trimmed by 4 bases and the J gene end by 2 bases; junction bases not matched to a gene: 7. The CDR3 sequence is CASSMGLAQTYEQYF. The CDR3 bases are TGCGCCAGCAGCATGGGACTAGCACAAACCTACGAGCAGTACTTC.

The V call is TRBV15, the J call TRBJ1-2; 9 bases fit TRBD1. V trimming: 4 bases; J trimming: 4 bases; junction bases outside the gene matches: 7. In germline, CDR1 is LNHNV, CDR2 YYDKDF (reference sequence). The CDR3 length is 15 residues. The chain's CDR3 is CATSKGTGPLYGYTF. In nucleotides, the CDR3 is TGTGCCACCAGCAAAGGGACAGGGCCCCTCTATGGCTACACCTTC. The full variable domain, rest sourced from reference TRBV15 and TRBJ1-2, is DAMVIQNPRYQVTQFGKPVTLSCSQTLNHNVMYWYQQKSSQAPKLLFHYYDKDFNNEADTPDNFQSRRPNTSFCFLDIRSPGLGDTAMYLCATSKGTGPLYGYTFGSGTRLTVV.

The chain is built from TRBV7-8 and TRBJ2-2; 8 positions agree with TRBD2. CDR1 SGHVS and CDR2 FQNEAQ come from the germline V gene. The CDR3 consists of 16 residues. Losses at the gene ends were 2 bases for V and 4 bases for J; bases not matched to a gene: 6. CDR3 coding DNA: TGTGCCAGCAGCTTAAGTAGCGGGGTCGGCACCGGGGAGCTGTTTTTT. Its translation is CASSLSSGVGTGELFF.

V is TRBV7-8 and J is TRBJ1-4; D call uncertain. V was trimmed by 5 bases and J by 4 bases, leaving 11 bases between them. The CDR3 has 14 residues. Looked up from germline, CDR1 is SGHVS and CDR2 is FQNEAQ. The CDR3 DNA reads TGTGCCAGCAGCCTAGGCAGTTTTAATGAAAAACTGTTTTTT. This translates into CASSLGSFNEKLFF.

The chain recombines TRBV7-6 with TRBJ1-3; possibly TRBD1 for D (6 bases). The CDR3 runs to 15 residues. CDR1 is SGHVS and CDR2 is FNYEAQ in the germline V gene. The V gene lost 5 bases and the J gene lost 0 bases, with 11 bases spanning the gap. DNA of the CDR3: TGTGCCAGCAGCCGGGACACCAGCTCTGGAAACACCATATATTTT. It yields the protein CASSRDTSSGNTIYF.

J is TRBJ2-7 and V is TRBV6-1; D gene unclear. Germline V lookup: CDR1 MNHNS, CDR2 SASEGT. V gave up 2 bases and J gave up 2 bases, with 16 bases separating them. The CDR3 runs to 16 residues. The CDR3 protein is CASSELANGPPYEQYF. For the CDR3, the DNA is TGTGCCAGCAGTGAACTTGCCAATGGGCCTCCCTACGAGCAGTACTTC.

The CDR3 spells CSASLWGAAFF. The CDR3 DNA reads as TGCAGTGCTAGCCTCTGGGGAGCGGCTTTCTTT. V and J are TRBV20-1 and TRBJ1-1; D gene ambiguous. This CDR3 is 11 amino acids long. The germline CDR1 and CDR2 sequences are DFQATT and SNEGSKA (reference sequence). Trimming stripped 3 bases from V and 11 bases from J, with 13 bases between.